This T cell receptor (beta chain) was sequenced in a study of patients and donors after allogeneic stem cell transplantation. Via MiXCR, TCRdb re-called the RT-PCR reads, giving one row per CDR3 protein. The table records over 200,000 distinct CDR3 sequences, over 30% of them present only once. V lost 4 bases, J lost 5 bases, and 4 bases stayed unmatched. The CDR3 runs to 13 residues. CDR1 and CDR2 from the germline V gene are SQVTM and ANQGSEA. The chain employs TRBV29-1 and TRBJ2-7, with 11 positions matching TRBD1. Source material: blood, either unsorted or a sorted T cell fraction (not recorded which). The sequence was collected from a human donor who was either an allogeneic HSCT recipient or a stem cell or donor lymphocyte infusion donor (not recorded which). It is not recorded whose cells these are; they may come from a transplant donor. CDR3 coding DNA: TGCAGCGTTGGAGGACAGGGGGCCCACGAGCAGTACTTC. This gives the protein CSVGGQGAHEQYF.